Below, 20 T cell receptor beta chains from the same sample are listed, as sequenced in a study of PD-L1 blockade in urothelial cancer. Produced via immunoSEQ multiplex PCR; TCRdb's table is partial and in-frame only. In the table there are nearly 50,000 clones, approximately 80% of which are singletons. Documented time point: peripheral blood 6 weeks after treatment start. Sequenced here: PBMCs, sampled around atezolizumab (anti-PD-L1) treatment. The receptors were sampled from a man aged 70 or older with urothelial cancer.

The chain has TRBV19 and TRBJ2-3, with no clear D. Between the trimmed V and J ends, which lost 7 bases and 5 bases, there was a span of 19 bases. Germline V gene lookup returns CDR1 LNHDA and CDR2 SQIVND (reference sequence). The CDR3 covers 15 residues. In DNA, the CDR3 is TGTGCCAGTATGCCGGGTAACCACTATAGAGATACGCAGTATTTT. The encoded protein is CASMPGNHYRDTQYF.

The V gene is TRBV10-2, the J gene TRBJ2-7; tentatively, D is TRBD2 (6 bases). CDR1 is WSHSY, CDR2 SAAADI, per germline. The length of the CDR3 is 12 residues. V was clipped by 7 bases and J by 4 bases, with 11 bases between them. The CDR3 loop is CASIGGMYEQYF. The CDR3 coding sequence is TGCGCCAGCATTGGCGGGATGTACGAGCAGTACTTC.

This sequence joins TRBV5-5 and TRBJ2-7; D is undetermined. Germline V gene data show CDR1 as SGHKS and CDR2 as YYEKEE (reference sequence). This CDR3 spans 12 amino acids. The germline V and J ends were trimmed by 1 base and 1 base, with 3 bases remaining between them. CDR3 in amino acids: CASSLLSYEQYF. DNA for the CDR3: TGTGCCAGCAGCTTGCTATCCTACGAGCAGTACTTC.

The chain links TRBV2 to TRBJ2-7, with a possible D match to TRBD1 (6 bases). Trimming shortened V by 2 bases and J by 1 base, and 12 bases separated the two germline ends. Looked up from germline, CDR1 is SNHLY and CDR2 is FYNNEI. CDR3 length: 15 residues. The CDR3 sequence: CASSEMAGDSYEQYF. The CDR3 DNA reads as TGTGCCAGCAGTGAAATGGCAGGGGATTCCTACGAGCAGTACTTC.

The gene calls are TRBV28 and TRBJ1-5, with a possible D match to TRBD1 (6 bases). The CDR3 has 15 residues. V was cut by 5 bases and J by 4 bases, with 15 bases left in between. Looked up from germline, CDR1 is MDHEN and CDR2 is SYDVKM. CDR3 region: CASSRGRGMNQPQHF. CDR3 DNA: TGTGCCAGCAGTAGGGGCAGGGGAATGAATCAGCCCCAGCATTTT.

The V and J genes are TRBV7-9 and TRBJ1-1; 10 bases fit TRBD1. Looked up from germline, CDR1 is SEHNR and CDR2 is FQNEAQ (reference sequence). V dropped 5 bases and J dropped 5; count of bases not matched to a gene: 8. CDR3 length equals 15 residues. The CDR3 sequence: CASSTTTGGRTEAFF. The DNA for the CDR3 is TGTGCCAGCAGCACTACGACAGGGGGCCGGACTGAAGCTTTCTTT.

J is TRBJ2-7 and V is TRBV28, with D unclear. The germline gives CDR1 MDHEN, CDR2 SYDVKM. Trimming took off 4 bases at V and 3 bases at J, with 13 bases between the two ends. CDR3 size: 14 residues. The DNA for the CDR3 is TGTGCCAGCAGTTCTCGATCTAACCACTACGAGCAGTACTTC. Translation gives CASSSRSNHYEQYF.

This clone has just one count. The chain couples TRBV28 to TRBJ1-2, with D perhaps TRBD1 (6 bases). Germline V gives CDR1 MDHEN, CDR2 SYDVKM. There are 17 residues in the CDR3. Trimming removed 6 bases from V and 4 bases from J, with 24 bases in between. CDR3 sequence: CASSRIGGAIGPYGYTF. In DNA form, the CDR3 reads TGTGCCAGCAGCCGTATTGGGGGGGCTATTGGGCCCTATGGCTACACCTTC.

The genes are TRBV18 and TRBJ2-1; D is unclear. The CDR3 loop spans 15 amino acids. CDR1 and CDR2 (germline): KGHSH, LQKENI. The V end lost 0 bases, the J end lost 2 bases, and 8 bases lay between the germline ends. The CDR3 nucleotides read TGTGCCAGCTCACCACCGACACCAACCTACAATGAGCAGTTCTTC. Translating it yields CASSPPTPTYNEQFF.

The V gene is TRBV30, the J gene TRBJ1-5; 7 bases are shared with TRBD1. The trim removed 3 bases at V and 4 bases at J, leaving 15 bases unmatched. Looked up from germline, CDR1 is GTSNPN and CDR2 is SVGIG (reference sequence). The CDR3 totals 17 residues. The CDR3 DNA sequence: TGTGCCTGGAGCGAAAGGACAGGACGTTGGGGAAATCAGCCCCAGCATTTT. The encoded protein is CAWSERTGRWGNQPQHF.

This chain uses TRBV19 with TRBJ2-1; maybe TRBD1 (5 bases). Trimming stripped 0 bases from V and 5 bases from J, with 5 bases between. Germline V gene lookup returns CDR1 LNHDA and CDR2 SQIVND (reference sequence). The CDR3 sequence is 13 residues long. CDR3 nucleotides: TGTGCCAGTAGTATAGACAGGGACAATGAGCAGTTCTTC. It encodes CASSIDRDNEQFF. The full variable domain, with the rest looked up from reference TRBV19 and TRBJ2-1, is DGGITQSPKYLFRKEGQNVTLSCEQNLNHDAMYWYRQDPGQGLRLIYYSQIVNDFQKGDIAEGYSVSREKKESFPLTVTSAQKNPTAFYLCASSIDRDNEQFFGPGTRLTVL.

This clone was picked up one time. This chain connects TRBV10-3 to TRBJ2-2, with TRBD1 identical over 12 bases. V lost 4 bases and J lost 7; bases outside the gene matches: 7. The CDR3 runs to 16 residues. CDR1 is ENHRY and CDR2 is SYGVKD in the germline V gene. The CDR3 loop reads CAISAPGQGANGELFF. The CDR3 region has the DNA TGTGCCATCAGTGCCCCGGGACAGGGGGCGAACGGGGAGCTGTTTTTT.

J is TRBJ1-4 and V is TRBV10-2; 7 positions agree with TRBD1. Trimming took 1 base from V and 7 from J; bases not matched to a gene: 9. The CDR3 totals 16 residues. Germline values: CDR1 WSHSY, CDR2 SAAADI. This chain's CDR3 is CASSEFPGQSTEKLFF. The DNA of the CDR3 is TGCGCCAGCAGTGAGTTCCCGGGACAGTCGACTGAAAAACTGTTTTTT.

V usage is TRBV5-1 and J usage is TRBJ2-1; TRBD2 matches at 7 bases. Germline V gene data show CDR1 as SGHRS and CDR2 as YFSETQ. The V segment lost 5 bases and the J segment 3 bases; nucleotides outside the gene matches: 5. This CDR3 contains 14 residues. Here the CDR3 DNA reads TGCGCCAGCAGGGGGGAGCGGGACTACAATGAGCAGTTCTTC. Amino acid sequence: CASRGERDYNEQFF.

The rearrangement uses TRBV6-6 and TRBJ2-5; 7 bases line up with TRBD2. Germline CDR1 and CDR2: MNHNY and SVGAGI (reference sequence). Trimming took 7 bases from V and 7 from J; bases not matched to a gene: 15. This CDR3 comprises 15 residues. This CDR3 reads CASTLHAGRVGTQYF. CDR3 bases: TGTGCCAGCACCCTACACGCAGGGAGGGTCGGGACCCAGTACTTC.

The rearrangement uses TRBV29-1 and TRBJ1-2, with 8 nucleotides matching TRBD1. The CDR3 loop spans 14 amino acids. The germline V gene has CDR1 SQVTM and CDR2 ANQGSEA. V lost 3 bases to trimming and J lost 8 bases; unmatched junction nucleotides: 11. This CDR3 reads CSVDRSGTGAGYTF. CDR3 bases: TGCAGCGTTGACCGGTCCGGGACAGGAGCGGGCTACACCTTC.

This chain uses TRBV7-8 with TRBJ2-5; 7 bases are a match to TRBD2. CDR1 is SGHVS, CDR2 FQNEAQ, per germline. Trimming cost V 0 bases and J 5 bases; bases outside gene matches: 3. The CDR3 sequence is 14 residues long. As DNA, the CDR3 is TGTGCCAGCAGCTTAGCGGTAGCGGGTGAGACCCAGTACTTC. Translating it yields CASSLAVAGETQYF.

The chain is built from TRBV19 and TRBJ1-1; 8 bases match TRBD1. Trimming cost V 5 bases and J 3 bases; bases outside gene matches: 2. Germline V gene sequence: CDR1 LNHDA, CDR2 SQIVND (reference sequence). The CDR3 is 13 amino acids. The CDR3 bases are TGTGCCAGTAGTGGACAGGGAGACACTGAAGCTTTCTTT. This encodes CASSGQGDTEAFF.

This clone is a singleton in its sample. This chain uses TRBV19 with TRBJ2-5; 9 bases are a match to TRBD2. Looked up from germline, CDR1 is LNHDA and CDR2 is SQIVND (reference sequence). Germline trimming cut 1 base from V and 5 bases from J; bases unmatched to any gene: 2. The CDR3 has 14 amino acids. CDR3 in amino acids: CASSIGSGRETQYF. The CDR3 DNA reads TGTGCCAGTAGTATAGGAAGCGGGAGGGAGACCCAGTACTTC.

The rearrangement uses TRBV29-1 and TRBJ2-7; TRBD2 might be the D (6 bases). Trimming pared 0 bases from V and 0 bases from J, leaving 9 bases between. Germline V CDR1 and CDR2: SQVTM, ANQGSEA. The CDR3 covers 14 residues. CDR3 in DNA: TGCAGCGTTGAAGATAGCGGACACTCCTACGAGCAGTACTTC. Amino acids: CSVEDSGHSYEQYF.